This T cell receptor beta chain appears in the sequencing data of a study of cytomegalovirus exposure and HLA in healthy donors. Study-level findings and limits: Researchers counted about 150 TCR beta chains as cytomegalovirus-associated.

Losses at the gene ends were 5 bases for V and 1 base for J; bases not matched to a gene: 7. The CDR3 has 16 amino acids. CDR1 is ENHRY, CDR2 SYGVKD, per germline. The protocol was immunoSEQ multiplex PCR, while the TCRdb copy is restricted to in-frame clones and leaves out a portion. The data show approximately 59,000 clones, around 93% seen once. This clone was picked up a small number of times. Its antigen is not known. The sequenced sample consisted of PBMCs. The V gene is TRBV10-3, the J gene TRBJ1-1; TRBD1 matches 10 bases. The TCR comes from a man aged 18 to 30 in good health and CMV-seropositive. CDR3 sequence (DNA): TGTGCCATCAGTACCGGACAGGGGGTGAAGAACACTGAAGCTTTCTTT. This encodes CAISTGQGVKNTEAFF.